This T cell receptor (beta chain) is drawn from a study of T cell repertoires in cytomegalovirus infection (dated by TCRdb to the late 2010s). Study-wide context: Recently identified HLA-C-restricted CMV epitopes, whose presentation resists viral immunomodulation, were targeted by peptide stimulations together with well-studied HLA-B-restricted epitopes. The HLA type of each donor mattered for the analysis, because public TCR beta signatures pointed to carriage of CMV infection along with the matching HLA type. Study-wide findings and limitations: The ex vivo response was dominated by HLA-C-restricted CMV-specific TCR beta clonotypes, and the single most frequent clonotype in two of eight donors was supplied by these HLA-C-restricted clonotypes. Cumulative frequency of public TCR beta family members discriminated carriers of CMV infection plus the relevant HLA type in this cohort and an independent approximately 370-donor cohort.

Turning to this clonotype: Its target antigen remains unknown. No quality values exist for individual bases; no much larger clone is one base distant.

Sequences SGHVT (CDR1) and SQSDAQ (CDR2) are obtained from the germline V gene. Spanning cysteine to phenylalanine, the CDR3 consists of 13 amino acids. Only the CDR3 part of the read is kept: 39 bases, read in frame from the first base. V drops 5 bases and J drops 4 bases, leaving 11 bases in between. This sample was sequenced with an Illumina HiSeq 1500. TCRdb handled the public reads itself, with Q25 trimming in fastp and clone calling in MiXCR, and kept productive beta chains. Rows with a matching CDR3 protein are joined into one entry that keeps the most common DNA and genes. The sample table contains 680,000 or so distinct CDR3 sequences; only one count was recorded for roughly a third of them. The top ten clones comprise 15% to 20% of the sample. Explained via the paper, the treatment or condition label denotes: in vitro stimulation with specific CMV peptide epitopes to enrich CMV-specific T cells.

This TCR came from a human donor in good health (CMV status not recorded). Some clones in this sample may be carry-over from other donors' samples. This specimen was cultured PBMCs, taken from culture after CMV antigen stimulation. In this chain, TRBV7-4 is recombined with TRBJ1-1, with the D gene too uncertain to name. The CDR3 protein sequence reads: CASSQSWSTEAFF. The nucleotides are TGTGCCAGCAGCCAGTCGTGGAGCACTGAAGCTTTCTTT. With the portions outside the CDR3 filled from the reference TRBV7-4 and TRBJ1-1 genes, the complete variable region becomes GAGVSQSPRYKVAKRGRDVALRCDSISGHVTLYWYRQTLGQGSEVLTYSQSDAQRDKSGRPSGRFSAERPERSVSTLKIQRTEQGDSAVYLCASSQSWSTEAFFGQGTRLTVV.